This paragraph reports one T cell receptor (beta chain). This clone came up once. Its antigen remains undetermined. The sample holds no much larger clone one base away, and base qualities are not on file. Library preparation employed the immunoSEQ multiplex PCR assay. The original methods were these. A statistical classification framework was developed to diagnose cytomegalovirus status using the catalog of TCR beta chain sequences. As stored in TCRdb, this immuneACCESS dataset retains in-frame rearrangements with V and J assigned. A fraction of the clones does not appear; measured against another copy, unresolved V genes explain less than half of the discrepancy, and the remainder lacks a known reason. That table is the source of V, J and clone size, and D and trimming were worked out from the DNA. For this sample the table gives approximately 220,000 clones, of which 80% to 90% were detected only once. The ten largest clonotypes hold roughly 2.5% of the sample.

These data belong to a study of cytomegalovirus exposure and HLA in healthy donors listed by TCRdb under 2017. With respect to the entire study: According to a later analysis, one platform produced both the roughly 110 validation repertoires and the 620 or so repertoires of the first cohort. The study was designed to test whether signatures of past pathogen exposure could be identified by cataloging public T cell receptors. In addition to the first cohort of about 650 subjects, a separate validation cohort of approximately 130 different subjects was used. To predict cytomegalovirus infection status, the study brought together high-throughput TCR immunosequencing, statistical association of individual TCRs with disease status, and machine learning.

The donors belonged to the validation cohort of around 110 subjects, which was separate from the approximately 700-subject first cohort. Results the study describes overall, beyond this receptor: A later analysis found that TCRs clustered in the first cohort also tended to co-occur in the 95 to 150 validation repertoires, with 90% to 95% of cluster scores above 0. The authors suggested that the approach could potentially be extended to other disease states and immunological phenotypes. A total of 164 TCR beta chains were listed by the study as associated with cytomegalovirus. The validation cohort had no HLA typing available for a later analysis, so co-occurrence within that cohort was assessed over all 120 or so repertoires. Most TCR sequences were seen in very few donors, while some public TCRs were found in many individuals. Cytomegalovirus status was reported to be diagnosed by the classifier with high specificity and sensitivity in both the original and validation cohorts. In vitro tests confirmed that a few of the cytomegalovirus-associated TCR beta chains recognize cytomegalovirus antigens.

CDR1 SGDLS and CDR2 YYNGEE were looked up in the germline V gene. Here V drops 5 bases and J drops 5 bases, and the junction holds 11 bases not matched to any gene. Measured from the cysteine to the phenylalanine, the CDR3 is 15 residues long. This entry keeps only the CDR3 DNA: 45 bases, framed from base 1. Sequencing was done on a sample of PBMCs. The V and J segments used are TRBV9 and TRBJ2-5, with 8 bases aligning to TRBD1. The sequence derives from a man aged 18 to 29 in good health and CMV-seronegative. The nucleotide sequence reads as follows: TGTGCCAGCAGTCGACGGACAGGGAAGGGTGAGACCCAGTACTTC. Its translation is CASSRRTGKGETQYF.